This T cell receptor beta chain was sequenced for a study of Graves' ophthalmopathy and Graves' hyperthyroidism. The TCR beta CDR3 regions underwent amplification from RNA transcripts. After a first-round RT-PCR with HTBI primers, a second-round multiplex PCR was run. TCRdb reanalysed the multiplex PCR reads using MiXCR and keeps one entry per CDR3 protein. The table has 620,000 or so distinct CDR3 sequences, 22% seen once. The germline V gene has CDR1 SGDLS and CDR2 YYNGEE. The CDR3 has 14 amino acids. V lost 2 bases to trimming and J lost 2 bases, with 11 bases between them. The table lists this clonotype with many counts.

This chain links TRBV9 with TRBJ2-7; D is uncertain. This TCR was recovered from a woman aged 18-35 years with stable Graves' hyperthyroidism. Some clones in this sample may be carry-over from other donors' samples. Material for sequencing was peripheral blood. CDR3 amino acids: CASSVGIIPYEQYF. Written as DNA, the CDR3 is TGTGCCAGCAGCGTTGGAATCATCCCCTACGAGCAGTACTTC. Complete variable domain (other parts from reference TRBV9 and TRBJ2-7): DSGVTQTPKHLITATGQRVTLRCSPRSGDLSVYWYQQSLDQGLQFLIQYYNGEERAKGNILERFSAQQFPDLHSELNLSSLELGDSALYFCASSVGIIPYEQYFGPGTRLTVT.